This T cell receptor beta chain was identified in a study of blood T cell repertoires in COVID-19. About the study: Sites in the United States, Italy and Spain provided acute and convalescent COVID-19 samples.

A few counts support this clone. V lost 7 bases, J lost 4 bases, and 4 bases stayed unmatched. The CDR3 spans 12 residues. Germline V gene sequence: CDR1 SNHLY, CDR2 FYNNEI. The data were produced by immunoSEQ multiplex PCR, yet TCRdb's version contains in-frame clones alone and is incomplete. The sample holds under 20,000 clones, more than 85% seen once. The chain recombines TRBV2 with TRBJ2-7, with 7 bases that match TRBD1. Sample: peripheral blood. This TCR derives from a woman in her forties or fifties with active COVID-19. The CDR3 loop reads CASTETGYEQYF. The DNA for the CDR3 is TGTGCCAGCACAGAGACAGGGTACGAGCAGTACTTC.